Listed below are T cell receptor beta chains from one sample, sequenced in a study of CD8 T cells in Susac syndrome. TCRdb recomputed calls from the immunoSEQ multiplex PCR reads with MiXCR, one row per CDR3 protein. Among 150,000 to 190,000 distinct CDR3 sequences listed, approximately 94% were seen once. Specimen: CD8+ T cells from PBMCs. The receptor set was obtained from a human donor with multiple sclerosis. Both conserved end residues are part of each CDR3. D genes are given only for firm matches. Part of the rows lack a size; the others show once, few, many or a class for expanded clones.

clone_size j_call v_call d_call cdr3_aa cdr3_nt
NA TRBJ2-1 TRBV27 TRBD1 CASSYGTGLFF TGTGCCAGCAGTTATGGGACAGGGTTGTTCTTC
NA TRBJ2-7 TRBV13 TRBD1 CASSPGTGIFYEQYF TGTGCCAGCAGCCCGGGGACAGGGATTTTCTACGAGCAGTACTTC
NA TRBJ2-6 TRBV15 NA CATSIGGPGAGANVLTF TGTGCCACCAGCATTGGTGGCCCCGGGGCTGGGGCCAACGTCCTGACTTTC
NA TRBJ2-1 TRBV24-1 NA CATSDRGKPDEQFF TGTGCCACCAGTGATAGGGGGAAGCCTGATGAGCAGTTCTTC
NA TRBJ2-3 TRBV28 NA CASSLHDSTDTQYF TGTGCCAGCAGCCTCCATGATAGCACAGATACGCAGTATTTT
NA TRBJ1-2 TRBV4-1 NA CASSQDNYGYTF TGCGCCAGCAGCCAAGATAACTATGGCTACACCTTC
NA TRBJ1-5 TRBV27 NA CASSTGSGNQPQHF TGTGCCAGCAGTACAGGGAGTGGCAATCAGCCCCAGCATTTT
NA TRBJ2-1 TRBV5-6 TRBD1 CASSSGTGGVYNEQFF TGTGCCAGCAGCTCCGGGACAGGGGGCGTCTACAATGAGCAGTTCTTC
NA TRBJ1-2 TRBV9 NA CASSLGEGFGYTF TGTGCCAGCAGCCTCGGAGAGGGGTTCGGCTACACCTTC
NA TRBJ2-7 TRBV27 TRBD1 CASSSKTGTGYREQYF TGTGCCAGCAGTAGTAAGACCGGGACAGGGTATCGGGAGCAGTACTTC
NA TRBJ1-2 TRBV13 NA CASSLQGPRYGYTF TGTGCCAGCAGCCTTCAGGGACCTCGCTATGGCTACACCTTC
NA TRBJ1-6 TRBV5-1 NA CASRVGNSPLHF TGCGCCAGCAGGGTTGGTAATTCACCCCTCCACTTT
NA TRBJ2-1 TRBV3-1 NA CASSLQAGIFYNEQFF TGTGCCAGCAGCCTCCAGGCCGGGATATTTTACAATGAGCAGTTCTTC
NA TRBJ1-5 TRBV7-8 TRBD1 CASSPRDRVRGNQPQHF TGTGCCAGCAGCCCCCGGGACAGGGTAAGAGGTAATCAGCCCCAGCATTTT
NA TRBJ1-1 TRBV7-8 NA CASTVLGTNTEAFF TGTGCCAGCACCGTCCTGGGAACGAACACTGAAGCTTTCTTT
once TRBJ1-1 TRBV29-1 NA CSVYRAKNTEAFF TGCAGCGTTTACAGGGCCAAGAACACTGAAGCTTTCTTT
NA TRBJ1-6 TRBV19 NA CASSSRQLNSPLHF TGTGCCAGTAGTTCTCGACAACTCAATTCACCCCTCCACTTT
NA TRBJ1-2 TRBV5-6 NA CASSSGQIRFRDYGYTF TGTGCCAGCAGCTCCGGACAGATTAGGTTCCGTGACTATGGCTACACCTTC
NA TRBJ1-2 TRBV13 NA CASSSGEGYGYTF TGTGCCAGCAGCTCAGGGGAGGGCTATGGCTACACCTTC
NA TRBJ2-6 TRBV2 NA CASSEAFQGAGANVLTF TGTGCCAGCAGTGAAGCGTTTCAGGGAGCGGGGGCCAACGTCCTGACTTTC
NA TRBJ2-5 TRBV2 NA CASSDDQETQYF TGTGCCAGCAGTGACGATCAGGAGACCCAGTACTTC
NA TRBJ2-3 TRBV30 TRBD1 CAWRVSFSSPYTGDWASTDTQYF TGTGCCTGGAGGGTATCCTTCTCCTCACCCTACACAGGGGATTGGGCTAGCACAGATACGCAGTATTTT
NA TRBJ2-7 TRBV7-6 NA CASSAGTGFVYEQYF TGTGCCAGCAGCGCCGGGACGGGGTTTGTGTACGAGCAGTACTTC
NA TRBJ2-1 TRBV29-1 TRBD2 CSAHNGAGGSHNEQFF TGCAGCGCTCACAACGGGGCGGGGGGAAGCCACAATGAGCAGTTCTTC
NA TRBJ2-7 TRBV12-3/TRBV12-4 TRBD1 CASTQDRVDEQYF TGTGCCAGCACCCAGGACAGGGTCGACGAGCAGTACTTC
once TRBJ2-5 TRBV18 TRBD2 CASSQGTSGYQETQYF TGTGCCAGCTCACAAGGGACTAGCGGGTACCAAGAGACCCAGTACTTC
NA TRBJ2-5 TRBV9 NA CASSVGKQETQYF TGTGCCAGCAGCGTAGGAAAACAAGAGACCCAGTACTTC
NA TRBJ2-1 TRBV28 NA CASSFPGLNEQFF TGTGCCAGCAGTTTCCCCGGTCTCAATGAGCAGTTCTTC
NA TRBJ2-3 TRBV28 TRBD1 CASSWTGDTDTQYF TGTGCCAGCAGTTGGACAGGGGACACAGATACGCAGTATTTT
NA TRBJ1-4 TRBV23-1 NA CASSQFREEKLFF TGCGCCAGCAGTCAATTCCGGGAGGAAAAACTGTTTTTT
few TRBJ1-5 TRBV30 NA CAWGAENSNQPQHF TGTGCCTGGGGGGCGGAAAATAGCAATCAGCCCCAGCATTTT
NA TRBJ1-1 TRBV6-1 TRBD1 CASRTRTGLNTEAFF TGTGCCAGCAGGACCAGGACAGGGTTGAACACTGAAGCTTTCTTT